Listed below are T cell receptor beta chains from one sample, sequenced in a study of Ad26.COV2.S vaccination and SARS-CoV-2 variants. Produced via immunoSEQ multiplex PCR; TCRdb's table is partial and in-frame only. The sample yields hundreds of thousands of clones, about 90% seen once. The sequencing used peripheral blood, collected in a trial of Ad26.COV2.S vaccine versus placebo. The receptors stem from a person between 18 and 65 years old who received the Ad26.COV2.S COVID-19 vaccine or a placebo. Both conserved end residues are trimmed from each CDR3.

V gene | CDR3 protein
TRBV9 | ASSGQGGLWETQY
TRBV7-9 | ASRHLTDRAF
TRBV5-1 | ASSLGQGADGYT
TRBV5-1 | ASSLTGRNTGELF
TRBV18 | ASSLRQGGEKLF
TRBV7-3 | ASSLRPTPGRSNEQF
TRBV3-1/TRBV3-2 | ASSPGQGWNTDTQY
TRBV5-5 | ASTPTGDTEAF
TRBV19 | ASSILPGMSNQPQH
TRBV2 | ASSVYRDYGYT
TRBV11-2 | ASSTDSVHYGYT
TRBV5-1 | ASSLLGDNSPLH
TRBV18 | ASSLIPGPPVGMETQY
TRBV3-1/TRBV3-2 | ASSQDWEQGNGYT
TRBV2 | ASRVAGGQGVEQY
TRBV6-4 | ASSISSTSYEQY
TRBV5-1 | ASSLGREEAF
TRBV2 | ASRKDVLSFDEQF
TRBV11-2 | ASSPDRKQY
TRBV7-2 | ASSPGAGIYEQY
TRBV6-5 | ASSNHRAGYEQY
TRBV2 | ASTDGGAGSYEQY
TRBV5-1 | ASSSQDRQNSPLH
TRBV7-2 | ASSFDSGESSYEQY
TRBV5-4 | ASSPRQQGTSPSIKD
TRBV12-3/TRBV12-4 | ASRFRPGNIQY
TRBV3-1/TRBV3-2 | AASLAGGPDTQY
TRBV12-3/TRBV12-4 | ASSLTGNTEAF
TRBV12-3/TRBV12-4 | ASGEGLYQPQH
TRBV6-5 | ASSSGLAGVDEQF
TRBV29-1 | SVGVWEDTQY
TRBV4-3 | ASSPTPTGELF
TRBV29-1 | SVEVGFNQPQH
TRBV7-2 | ASKQSPSYNEQF
TRBV30 | AWSVPWDEETQY
TRBV21-1 | ASDTGIGDTQY
TRBV5-4 | ASSTNQPQH
TRBV10-2 | ASRDRDYEQY
TRBV10-3 | AISDPLTAGSYNEQF
TRBV5-4 | ASSLSFAGMNTEAF
TRBV5-4 | ASSPPWGDTGELF
TRBV2 | ASSYEGNTIY
TRBV12-5 | ASGLVEGWVAWPYEQY
TRBV6-5 | ASSRAVDSPLH
TRBV19 | ASSVNSNQPQH
TRBV24-1 | ATSEGQGGEAF
TRBV4-2 | ASSQTSGTGAEKLF
TRBV5-1 | ASSIGRGMNTEAF
TRBV29-1 | SVGLGEKLF
TRBV7-9 | ASSPGTGGSLNTEAF
TRBV7-9 | ASRTAAGANVLT
TRBV5-1 | ASSLLGAGELF
TRBV7-2 | ASSYGTSGYNEQF
TRBV7-2 | ASSPRYGGREQY
TRBV25-1 | ASSELPSNEQY
TRBV5-4 | ASSLGTGVNEKLF
TRBV27 | ASSLDRGSNQPQH
TRBV4-1 | ASSQDSAGVPYEQY
TRBV7-2 | ASSLGTYTGELF
TRBV6-1 | ASSEAGTGYSNQPQH